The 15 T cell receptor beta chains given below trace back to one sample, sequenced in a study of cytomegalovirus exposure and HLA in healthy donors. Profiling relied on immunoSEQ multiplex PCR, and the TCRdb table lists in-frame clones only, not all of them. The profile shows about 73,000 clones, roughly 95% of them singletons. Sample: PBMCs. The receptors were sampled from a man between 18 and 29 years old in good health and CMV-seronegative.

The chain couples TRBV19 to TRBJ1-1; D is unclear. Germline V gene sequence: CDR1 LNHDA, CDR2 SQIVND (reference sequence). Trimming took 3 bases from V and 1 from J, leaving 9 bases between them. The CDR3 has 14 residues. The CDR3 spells CASSIDTRNTEAFF. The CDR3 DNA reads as TGTGCCAGTAGTATTGACACCCGGAACACTGAAGCTTTCTTT.

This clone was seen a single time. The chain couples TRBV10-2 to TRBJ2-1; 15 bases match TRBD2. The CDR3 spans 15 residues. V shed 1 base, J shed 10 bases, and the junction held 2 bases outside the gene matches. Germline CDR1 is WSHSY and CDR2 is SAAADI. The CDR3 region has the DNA TGCGCCAGCAGTGAGTGGACTAGCGGGGGGGCCGAGCAGTTCTTC. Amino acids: CASSEWTSGGAEQFF.

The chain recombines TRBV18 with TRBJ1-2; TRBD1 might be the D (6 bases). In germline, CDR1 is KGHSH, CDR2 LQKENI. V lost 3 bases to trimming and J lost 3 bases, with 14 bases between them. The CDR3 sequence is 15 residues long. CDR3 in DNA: TGTGCCAGCTCACCCCGACAGGAATCTTACTATGGCTACACCTTC. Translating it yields CASSPRQESYYGYTF.

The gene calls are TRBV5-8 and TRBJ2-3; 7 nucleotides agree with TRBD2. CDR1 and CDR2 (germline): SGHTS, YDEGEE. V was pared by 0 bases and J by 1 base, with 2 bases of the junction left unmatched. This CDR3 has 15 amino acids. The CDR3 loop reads CASSLGLAGTDTQYF. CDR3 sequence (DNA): TGTGCCAGCAGCTTGGGTCTAGCGGGCACAGATACGCAGTATTTT.

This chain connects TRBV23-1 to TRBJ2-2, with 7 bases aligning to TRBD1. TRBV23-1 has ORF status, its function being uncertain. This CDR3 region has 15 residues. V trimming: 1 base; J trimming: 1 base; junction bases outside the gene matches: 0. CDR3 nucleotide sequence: TGCGCCAGCAGTCAATACAGGGGGAACACCGGGGAGCTGTTTTTT. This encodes CASSQYRGNTGELFF.

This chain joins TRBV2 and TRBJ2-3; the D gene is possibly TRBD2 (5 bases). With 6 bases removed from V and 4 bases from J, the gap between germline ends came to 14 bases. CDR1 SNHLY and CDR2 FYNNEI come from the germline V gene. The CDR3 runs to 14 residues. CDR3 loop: CASRLRESPDTQYF. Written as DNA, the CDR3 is TGTGCCAGCAGACTGAGGGAGTCCCCAGATACGCAGTATTTT. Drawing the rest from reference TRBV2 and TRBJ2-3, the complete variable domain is EPEVTQTPSHQVTQMGQEVILRCVPISNHLYFYWYRQILGQKVEFLVSFYNNEISEKSEIFDDQFSVERPDGSNFTLKIRSTKLEDSAMYFCASRLRESPDTQYFGPGTRLTVL.

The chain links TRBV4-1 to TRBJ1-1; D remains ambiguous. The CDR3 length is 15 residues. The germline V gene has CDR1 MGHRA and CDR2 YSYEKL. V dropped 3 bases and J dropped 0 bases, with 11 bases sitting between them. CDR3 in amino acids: CASSQEAGVNTEAFF. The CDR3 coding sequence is TGCGCCAGCAGCCAGGAGGCCGGGGTGAACACTGAAGCTTTCTTT.

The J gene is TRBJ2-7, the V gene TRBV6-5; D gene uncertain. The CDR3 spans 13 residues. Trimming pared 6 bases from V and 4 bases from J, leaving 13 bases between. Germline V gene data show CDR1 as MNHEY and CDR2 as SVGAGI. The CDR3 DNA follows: TGTGCCAGCAGCCTCGCTTGGAGTTACGAGCAGTACTTC. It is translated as CASSLAWSYEQYF.

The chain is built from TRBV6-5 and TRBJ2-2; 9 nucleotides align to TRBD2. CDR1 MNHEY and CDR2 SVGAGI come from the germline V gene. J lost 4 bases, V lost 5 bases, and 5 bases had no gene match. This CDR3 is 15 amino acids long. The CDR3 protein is CASSQGLASTGELFF. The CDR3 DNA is TGTGCCAGCAGTCAAGGACTAGCGAGCACCGGGGAGCTGTTTTTT.

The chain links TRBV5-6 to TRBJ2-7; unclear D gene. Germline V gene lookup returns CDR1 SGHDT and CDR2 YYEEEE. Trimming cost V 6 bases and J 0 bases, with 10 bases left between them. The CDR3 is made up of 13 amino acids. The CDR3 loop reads CASNRDTSYEQYF. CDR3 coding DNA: TGTGCCAGCAACCGAGACACCTCCTACGAGCAGTACTTC.

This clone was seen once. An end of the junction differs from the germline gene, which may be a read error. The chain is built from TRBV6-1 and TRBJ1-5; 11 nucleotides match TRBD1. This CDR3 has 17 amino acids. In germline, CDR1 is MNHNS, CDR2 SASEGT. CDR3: CAISEGTGGSGNQPQHF. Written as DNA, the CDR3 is TGTGCCATCAGTGAAGGGACAGGGGGGAGCGGCAATCAGCCCCAGCATTTT.

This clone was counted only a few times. CDR3: CASSRTGTGGEQYF. DNA for the CDR3: TGTGCCAGCAGCCGAACAGGGACCGGGGGGGAGCAGTACTTC. The chain joins TRBV11-3 to TRBJ2-7; tentatively, D is TRBD2 (7 bases). With 5 bases removed from V and 7 bases from J, the gap between germline ends came to 18 bases. Germline loops: CDR1 SGHNT, CDR2 YENEEA. The CDR3 has 14 residues.

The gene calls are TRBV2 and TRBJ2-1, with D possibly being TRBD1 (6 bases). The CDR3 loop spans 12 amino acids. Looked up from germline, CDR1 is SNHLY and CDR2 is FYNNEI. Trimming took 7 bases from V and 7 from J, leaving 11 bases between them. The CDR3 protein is CASTEQGNEQFF. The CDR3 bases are TGTGCCAGCACGGAGCAGGGGAATGAGCAGTTCTTC.

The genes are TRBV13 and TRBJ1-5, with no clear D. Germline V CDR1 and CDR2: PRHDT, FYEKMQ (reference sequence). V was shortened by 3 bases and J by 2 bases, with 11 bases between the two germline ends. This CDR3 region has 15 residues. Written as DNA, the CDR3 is TGTGCCAGCAGCTTCCGGGGAGTTGGCAATCAGCCCCAGCATTTT. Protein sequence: CASSFRGVGNQPQHF.

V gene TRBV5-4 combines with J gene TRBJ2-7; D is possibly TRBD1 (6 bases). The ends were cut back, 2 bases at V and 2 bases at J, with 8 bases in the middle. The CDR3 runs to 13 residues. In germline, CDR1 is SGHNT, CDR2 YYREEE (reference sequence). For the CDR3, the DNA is TGTGCCAGCAGCTTTGGGACAACCTACGAGCAGTACTTC. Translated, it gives CASSFGTTYEQYF.